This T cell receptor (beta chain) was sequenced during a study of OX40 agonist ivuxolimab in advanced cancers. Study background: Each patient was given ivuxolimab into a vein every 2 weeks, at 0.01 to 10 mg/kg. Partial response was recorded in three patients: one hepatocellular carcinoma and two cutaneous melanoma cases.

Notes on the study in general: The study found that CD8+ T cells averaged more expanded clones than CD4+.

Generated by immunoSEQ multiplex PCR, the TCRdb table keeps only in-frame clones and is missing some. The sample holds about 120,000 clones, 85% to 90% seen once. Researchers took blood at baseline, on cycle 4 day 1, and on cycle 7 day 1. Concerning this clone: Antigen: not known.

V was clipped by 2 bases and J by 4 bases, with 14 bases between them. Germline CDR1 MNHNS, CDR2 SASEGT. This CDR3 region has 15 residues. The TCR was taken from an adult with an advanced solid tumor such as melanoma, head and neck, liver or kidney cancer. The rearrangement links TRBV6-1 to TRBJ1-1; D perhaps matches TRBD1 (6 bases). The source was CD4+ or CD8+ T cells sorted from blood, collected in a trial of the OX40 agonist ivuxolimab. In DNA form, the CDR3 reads TGTGCCAGCAGTGAAAACCCACAGGGTGTCACTGAAGCTTTCTTT. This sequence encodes CASSENPQGVTEAFF.